Presented here are 21 T cell receptor beta chains from one specimen sequenced in a study of cytomegalovirus exposure and HLA in healthy donors. Amplification used 60 Vbeta primers and 13 Jbeta primers. The protocol was immunoSEQ multiplex PCR, while the TCRdb copy is restricted to in-frame clones and leaves out a portion. The repertoire consists of approximately 97,000 clones, with 70% to 80% occurring once and the leading ten covering 8.5% to 10%. Material for sequencing was PBMCs. These receptors were taken from a male donor in good health and CMV-seropositive.

The chain links TRBV7-2 to TRBJ2-3; no definite D call. The V and J ends lost 5 bases and 2 bases respectively, with 11 bases between them. Germline CDR1 and CDR2: SGHTA and FQGNSA. CDR3 size: 14 residues. CDR3 region: CASSPLSNTDTQYF. CDR3 in DNA: TGTGCCAGCAGCCCGCTATCCAACACAGATACGCAGTATTTT. Using reference TRBV7-2 and TRBJ2-3 for the parts outside the CDR3, the full variable domain is GAGVSQSPSNKVTEKGKDVELRCDPISGHTALYWYRQSLGQGLEFLIYFQGNSAPDKSGLPSDRFSAERTGGSVSTLTIQRTQQEDSAVYLCASSPLSNTDTQYFGPGTRLTVL.

As regards this clone: This CDR3 is also generated by other DNA sequences in the sample. The chain couples TRBV28 to TRBJ2-1, with 9 positions matching TRBD2. The CDR3 extends over 15 amino acids. Germline V gene data show CDR1 as MDHEN and CDR2 as SYDVKM. The trim removed 2 bases at V and 10 bases at J, leaving 9 bases unmatched. For the CDR3, the DNA is TGTGCCAGCAGTTTAGCTCTAGCGGGACGGGGCGAGCAGTTCTTC. Translated, it gives CASSLALAGRGEQFF.

This chain uses TRBV5-6 with TRBJ2-2; weak D call: TRBD1 (5 bases). Germline assignment: CDR1 SGHDT and CDR2 YYEEEE. V was trimmed by 5 bases and J by 7 bases, leaving 12 bases between them. This CDR3 contains 13 residues. The CDR3 nucleotides are TGTGCCAGCAGTTACGGACAAATCGGGGAGCTGTTTTTT. It is translated as CASSYGQIGELFF.

This clone was observed a handful of times. CDR3 loop: CGTSGSSVEQFF. The CDR3 DNA follows: TGTGGGACTAGCGGGAGTTCAGTTGAGCAGTTCTTC. The rearrangement joins TRBV28 to TRBJ2-1; 13 bases are shared with TRBD2. This CDR3 spans 12 amino acids. Germline V CDR1 and CDR2: MDHEN, SYDVKM.

The chain employs TRBV7-3 and TRBJ2-7, with unresolved D. The CDR3 is made up of 14 amino acids. Trimming stripped 6 bases from V and 5 bases from J, with 17 bases between. CDR1 and CDR2 from the germline V gene are SGHTA and FQGTGA. The CDR3 coding sequence is TGTGCCAGCAGGGCAAAGGCGGTGCGACACGAGCAGTACTTC. Translated: CASRAKAVRHEQYF. Together with reference TRBV7-3 and TRBJ2-7, the CDR3 gives the full variable domain: GAGVSQTPSNKVTEKGKYVELRCDPISGHTALYWYRQSLGQGPEFLIYFQGTGAADDSGLPNDRFFAVRPEGSVSTLKIQRTERGDSAVYLCASRAKAVRHEQYFGPGTRLTVT.

This clone is a singleton in its sample. One end of the junction varies from germline; a read error may be responsible. The gene calls are TRBV7-7 and TRBJ2-1; TRBD2 matches 9 bases. This CDR3 contains 15 residues. CDR1 is SSHAT and CDR2 is FNYEAQ in the germline V gene (reference sequence). The CDR3 region has the DNA TGTGCTAGCAGCTTAGAGGGGGGGCGGGAGGGTGAGCAGTTCTTC. Protein sequence: CASSLEGGREGEQFF. The full variable domain, its missing parts supplied by reference TRBV7-7 and TRBJ2-1, is GAGVSQSPRYKVTKRGQDVTLRCDPISSHATLYWYQQALGQGPEFLTYFNYEAQPDKSGLPSDRFSAERPEGSISTLTIQRTEQRDSAMYRCASSLEGGREGEQFFGPGTRLTVL.

The CDR3 DNA reads as TGTGCCAGTAGTACCCAAGGACTAGCGGGGAGCTCCTACGAGCAGTACTTC. Protein: CASSTQGLAGSSYEQYF. The chain employs TRBV19 and TRBJ2-7; 12 bases align to TRBD2. Germline assignment: CDR1 LNHDA and CDR2 SQIVND (reference sequence). This CDR3 is built from 17 residues. V trimming: 4 bases; J trimming: 0 bases; junction bases outside the gene matches: 7.

V usage is TRBV28 and J usage is TRBJ1-3; D is possibly TRBD1 (5 bases). The V and J ends lost 5 bases and 0 bases respectively, with 14 bases between them. The CDR3 spans 16 residues. Germline V gene sequence: CDR1 MDHEN, CDR2 SYDVKM. The CDR3 is CASSPPGRFSGNTIYF. The CDR3 DNA reads TGTGCCAGCAGTCCCCCAGGGAGGTTCTCTGGAAACACCATATATTTT.

The chain combines TRBV7-2 with TRBJ2-1; possibly TRBD2 for D (5 bases). Germline CDR1 and CDR2: SGHTA and FQGNSA. Trimming removed 1 base from V and 0 bases from J, with 13 bases in between. CDR3 length: 17 amino acids. The CDR3 sequence: CASSLELGSSSYNEQFF. The CDR3 nucleotides read TGTGCCAGCAGCTTAGAGTTGGGGAGTAGCTCCTACAATGAGCAGTTCTTC.

The CDR3 sequence is CASSLVADRGGYEQYF. The DNA of the CDR3 is TGTGCCAGCAGCTTAGTAGCGGACAGGGGGGGTTACGAGCAGTACTTC. The genes are TRBV7-2 and TRBJ2-7; 10 bases agree with TRBD1. CDR1 and CDR2 from the germline V gene are SGHTA and FQGNSA. This CDR3 has 16 residues. The ends lost 1 base at V and 4 bases at J; junction bases unmatched: 7.

The chain links TRBV4-3 to TRBJ1-1; possibly TRBD1 for D (6 bases). CDR1 and CDR2 (germline): LGHNA, YSLEER. Between the trimmed V and J ends, which lost 4 bases and 4 bases, there was a span of 13 bases. The CDR3 covers 14 residues. For the CDR3, the DNA is TGCGCCAGCAGCCGGACAGACTTAAGCACTGAAGCTTTCTTT. Its protein product is CASSRTDLSTEAFF.

The rearrangement links TRBV7-9 to TRBJ2-2; D is uncertain. This CDR3 contains 9 residues. CDR1 SEHNR and CDR2 FQNEAQ come from the germline V gene (reference sequence). CDR3 sequence: CSVPGELFF. The CDR3 bases are TGTTCCGTCCCTGGGGAGCTGTTTTTT.

This chain uses TRBV6-6 with TRBJ2-5, with TRBD1 identical over 10 bases. Trimming removed 5 bases from V and 11 bases from J; junction bases left unmatched: 11. This CDR3 has 14 amino acids. The germline V gene has CDR1 MNHNY and CDR2 SVGAGI (reference sequence). Written as DNA, the CDR3 is TGTGCCAGCAGTACCCGGGACAGGGGCTTAGAGCAGTACTTC. This gives the protein CASSTRDRGLEQYF.

This clone was seen more than once but under ten times. The chain recombines TRBV7-2 with TRBJ2-7; TRBD1 might be the D (6 bases). V dropped 8 bases and J dropped 5 bases, with 16 bases sitting between them. The CDR3 sequence is 13 residues long. Germline V gives CDR1 SGHTA, CDR2 FQGNSA. CDR3 nucleotide sequence: TGTGCCAGCGGGGGCAACCTTGGGAACGAGCAGTACTTC. This gives the protein CASGGNLGNEQYF.

The chain employs TRBV7-3 and TRBJ1-1; D not certain. Between the trimmed V and J ends, which lost 2 bases and 1 base, there was a span of 5 bases. CDR1 is SGHTA and CDR2 is FQGTGA in the germline V gene. The CDR3 runs 13 residues. This CDR3 is CASSLEQNTEAFF. DNA of the CDR3: TGTGCCAGCAGCTTAGAACAGAACACTGAAGCTTTCTTT.

The chain uses TRBV25-1 and TRBJ2-3; the match to TRBD1 covers 7 bases. Germline values: CDR1 MGHDK, CDR2 SYGVNS. After removal of 7 bases from V and 4 bases from J, the junction contained 5 bases not matched to a gene. This CDR3 has 13 residues. The CDR3 nucleotides are TGTGCCAGCACTAAAACAGGGGCAGATACGCAGTATTTT. Its translation: CASTKTGADTQYF.

V usage is TRBV12-2 and J usage is TRBJ2-5; the table assigns TRBD2, which was not confirmed against the DNA. TRBV12-2 is given as a pseudogene. The CDR3 extends over 14 amino acids. This CDR3 reads CASRLGGQERTQYF. In nucleotides, the CDR3 is TGTGCAAGTCGCTTAGGCGGGCAGGAAAGGACCCAGTACTTC.

This sequence joins TRBV7-9 and TRBJ2-7, with D perhaps TRBD2 (6 bases). The germline CDR1 and CDR2 sequences are SEHNR and FQNEAQ (reference sequence). The V end was cut by 5 bases, the J end by 9 bases, with 17 bases between. This CDR3 has 13 amino acids. In nucleotides, the CDR3 is TGTGCCAGCAGCCCCGGACTACCCCTGGGGCAGTACTTC. This encodes CASSPGLPLGQYF.

The CDR3 sequence is CASSSGTGISYEQYF. The DNA of the CDR3 is TGTGCCAGCAGCTCCGGGACAGGGATCTCCTACGAGCAGTACTTC. This chain uses TRBV7-2 with TRBJ2-7, with TRBD1 matching 9 bases. Per germline, CDR1 SGHTA and CDR2 FQGNSA. Trimming removed 4 bases from V and 0 bases from J; junction bases left unmatched: 4. The CDR3 is made up of 15 amino acids.

This sequence joins TRBV12-5 and TRBJ2-7; tentative D call: TRBD2 (6 bases). Germline V gene lookup returns CDR1 LGHNT and CDR2 FRNRAP. This CDR3 contains 13 residues. Deletions cut 1 base from V and 4 bases from J, with 8 bases between. CDR3: CASGLEGRYEQYF. The CDR3 DNA follows: TGTGCTAGTGGTTTGGAGGGGAGGTACGAGCAGTACTTC.

This clone was counted a few times. This same CDR3 is encoded by further DNA sequences in the sample. The V and J genes are TRBV28 and TRBJ1-5, with D maybe TRBD1 (5 bases). CDR3 length equals 14 residues. Germline CDR1 reads MDHEN; CDR2 reads SYDVKM. Between the trimmed V and J ends, which lost 5 bases and 2 bases, there was a span of 10 bases. The chain's CDR3 is CASSPGQGNQPQHF. Written as DNA, the CDR3 is TGTGCCAGCAGTCCAGGACAAGGCAATCAGCCCCAGCATTTT.